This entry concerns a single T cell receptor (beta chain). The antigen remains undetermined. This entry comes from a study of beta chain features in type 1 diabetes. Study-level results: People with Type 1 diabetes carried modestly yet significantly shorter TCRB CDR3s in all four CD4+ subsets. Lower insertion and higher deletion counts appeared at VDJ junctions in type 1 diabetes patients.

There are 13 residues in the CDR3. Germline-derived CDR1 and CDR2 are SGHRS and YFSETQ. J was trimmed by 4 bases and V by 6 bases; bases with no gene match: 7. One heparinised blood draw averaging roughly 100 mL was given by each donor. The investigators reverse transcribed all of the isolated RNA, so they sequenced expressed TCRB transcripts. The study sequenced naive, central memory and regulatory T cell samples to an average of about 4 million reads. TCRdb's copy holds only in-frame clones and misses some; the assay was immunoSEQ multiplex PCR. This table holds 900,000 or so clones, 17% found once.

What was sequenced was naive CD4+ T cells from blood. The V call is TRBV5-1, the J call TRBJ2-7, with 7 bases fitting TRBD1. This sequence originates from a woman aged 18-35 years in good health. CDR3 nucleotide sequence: TGCGCCAGCACCCGACAGGGCGGTTACGAGCAGTACTTC. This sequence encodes CASTRQGGYEQYF.